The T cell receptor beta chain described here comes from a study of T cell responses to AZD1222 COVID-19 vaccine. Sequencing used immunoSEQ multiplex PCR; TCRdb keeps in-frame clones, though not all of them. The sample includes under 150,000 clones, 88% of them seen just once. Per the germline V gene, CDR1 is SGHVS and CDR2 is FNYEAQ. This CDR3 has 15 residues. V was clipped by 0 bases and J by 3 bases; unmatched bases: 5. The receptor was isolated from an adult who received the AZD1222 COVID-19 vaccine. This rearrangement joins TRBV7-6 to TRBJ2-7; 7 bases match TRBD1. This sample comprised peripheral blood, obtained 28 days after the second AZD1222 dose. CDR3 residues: CASSLARGPLYEQYF. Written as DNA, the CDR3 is TGTGCCAGCAGCTTAGCGAGGGGGCCGCTCTACGAGCAGTACTTC.